Presented here are 27 T cell receptor beta chains from one specimen sequenced in a study of blood T cell repertoires in COVID-19. Libraries were prepared by immunoSEQ multiplex PCR; TCRdb keeps only in-frame clonotypes and omits some of them. This table has 77,000 or so clones, roughly 85% appearing once. The specimen was peripheral blood. These receptors originate from a man aged 80 or over with acute or convalescent COVID-19.

CDR3 loop: CASRSGTGGLCEQYF. CDR3 DNA sequence: TGTGCCAGCAGATCCGGGACAGGGGGCTTATGCGAGCAGTACTTC. The V and J genes are TRBV21-1 and TRBJ2-7; the tabulated D call, TRBD1, remains unverified against the DNA. TRBV21-1 is a pseudogene segment. The CDR3 spans 15 residues.

This chain links TRBV7-7 with TRBJ2-5; D is unresolved. Trimming took 2 bases from V and 5 from J, leaving 15 bases between them. The CDR3 runs to 15 residues. Per the germline V gene, CDR1 is SSHAT and CDR2 is FNYEAQ (reference sequence). The CDR3 loop reads CASSLSVIEAETQYF. As DNA, the CDR3 is TGTGCCAGCAGCTTATCCGTTATCGAGGCTGAGACCCAGTACTTC.

V gene TRBV30 combines with J gene TRBJ2-5; 11 bases are shared with TRBD1. This CDR3 has 14 residues. Germline V gene data show CDR1 as GTSNPN and CDR2 as SVGIG (reference sequence). The V segment lost 3 bases and the J segment 3 bases; nucleotides outside the gene matches: 3. CDR3 nucleotides: TGTGCCTGGAGGGACAGGGGGCCCAAAGAGACCCAGTACTTC. As protein: CAWRDRGPKETQYF.

The chain links TRBV3-1 (or the pseudogene TRBV3-2) to TRBJ2-7, with D tentatively TRBD2 (6 bases). The V end lost 5 bases, the J end lost 2 bases, and 16 bases lay between the germline ends. This CDR3 has 15 amino acids. Germline CDR1 reads LGHDT; CDR2 reads YNNKEL (reference sequence). The CDR3 bases are TGTGCCAGCAGCGGGACTCATGGCCCTCCCTACGAGCAGTACTTC. Translation: CASSGTHGPPYEQYF.

This clone is judged medium-sized. The chain has TRBV6-4 and TRBJ2-3; 7 bases fit TRBD2. V trimming: 4 bases; J trimming: 3 bases; junction bases outside the gene matches: 7. The germline gives CDR1 MRHNA, CDR2 SNTAGT. This CDR3 is 15 amino acids long. The CDR3 spells CASSGASGDTDTQYF. The CDR3, as DNA: TGTGCCAGCAGTGGGGCTAGCGGAGATACAGATACGCAGTATTTT.

The V gene is TRBV6-2 or TRBV6-3, the J gene TRBJ1-5; TRBD1 aligns across 9 bases. V lost 4 bases, J lost 5 bases, and 6 bases stayed unmatched. The CDR3 spans 15 residues. Germline V gene lookup returns CDR1 MNHEY and CDR2 SVGEGT. CDR3 sequence: CASSFTGGWDQPQHF. The CDR3 nucleotides read TGTGCCAGCAGTTTTACAGGGGGCTGGGATCAGCCCCAGCATTTT.

The chain employs TRBV29-1 and TRBJ1-4; weak D call: TRBD1 (6 bases). Trimming took off 5 bases at V and 6 bases at J, with 13 bases between the two ends. Germline V lookup: CDR1 SQVTM, CDR2 ANQGSEA. The CDR3 sequence is 13 residues long. CDR3 loop: CSVRGALDEKLFF. CDR3 bases: TGCAGCGTTCGGGGGGCGTTAGATGAAAAACTGTTTTTT.

In its sample, this clone was seen a few times. This rearrangement joins TRBV7-2 to TRBJ2-7; 10 nucleotides align to TRBD2. The ends lost 5 bases at V and 2 bases at J; junction bases unmatched: 15. The CDR3 is made up of 18 amino acids. Germline CDR1 is SGHTA and CDR2 is FQGNSA. The CDR3 DNA reads as TGTGCCAGCAGCCCACAGCCCCCAGGACTAGCGGTTACCTACGAGCAGTACTTC. Translation gives CASSPQPPGLAVTYEQYF.

The CDR3 sequence: CASSRGAREKLFF. CDR3 DNA: TGTGCCAGCAGCCGCGGGGCTCGTGAAAAACTGTTTTTT. The chain is built from TRBV7-9 and TRBJ1-4, with D possibly being TRBD1 (5 bases). Between the trimmed V and J ends, which lost 5 bases and 7 bases, there was a span of 11 bases. The length of the CDR3 is 13 residues. CDR1 is SEHNR and CDR2 is FQNEAQ in the germline V gene (reference sequence).

The chain has TRBV6-2 or TRBV6-3 and TRBJ2-5; TRBD1 matches at 7 bases. CDR1 and CDR2 (germline): MNHEY, SVGEGT. Trimming removed 6 bases from V and 4 bases from J; junction bases left unmatched: 8. CDR3 length: 14 amino acids. The chain's CDR3 is CASSFDREIETQYF. As DNA, the CDR3 is TGTGCCAGCAGCTTCGACAGGGAAATAGAGACCCAGTACTTC.

The chain has TRBV7-9 and TRBJ2-7, with D possibly being TRBD1 (6 bases). V lost 5 bases, J lost 2 bases, and 10 bases lay in between. Germline loops: CDR1 SEHNR, CDR2 FQNEAQ (reference sequence). This CDR3 contains 13 residues. The CDR3: CASSTRQAYEQYF. The CDR3 DNA reads TGTGCCAGCAGCACTAGACAGGCCTACGAGCAGTACTTC.

J is TRBJ1-5 and V is TRBV28; 7 bases match TRBD1. The germline V gene has CDR1 MDHEN and CDR2 SYDVKM. V lost 7 bases to trimming and J lost 7 bases; unmatched junction nucleotides: 10. The CDR3 covers 14 residues. The chain's CDR3 is CASIEQGFGQPQHF. The CDR3 nucleotides read TGTGCCAGCATCGAACAGGGGTTCGGGCAGCCCCAGCATTTT.

The rearrangement uses TRBV28 and TRBJ1-5; 11 bases fit TRBD1. Germline lookup yields CDR1 MDHEN and CDR2 SYDVKM. The CDR3 totals 15 residues. V gave up 2 bases and J gave up 5 bases; unmatched junction bases: 2. The CDR3 is CASSLGTGGYQPQHF. The CDR3 DNA is TGTGCCAGCAGTTTAGGGACAGGGGGATATCAGCCCCAGCATTTT. Variable domain in full (rest from reference TRBV28 and TRBJ1-5): DVKVTQSSRYLVKRTGEKVFLECVQDMDHENMFWYRQDPGLGLRLIYFSYDVKMKEKGDIPEGYSVSREKKERFSLILESASTNQTSMYLCASSLGTGGYQPQHFGDGTRLSIL.

The rearrangement uses TRBV7-2 and TRBJ2-3; no definite D call. Germline-derived CDR1 and CDR2 are SGHTA and FQGNSA. The length of the CDR3 is 17 residues. Between the trimmed V and J ends, which lost 0 bases and 0 bases, there was a span of 13 bases. CDR3 protein: CASSLARSAKSTDTQYF. CDR3 coding DNA: TGTGCCAGCAGCTTAGCGCGAAGCGCCAAAAGCACAGATACGCAGTATTTT. The full variable domain, completed using reference TRBV7-2 and TRBJ2-3, is GAGVSQSPSNKVTEKGKDVELRCDPISGHTALYWYRQSLGQGLEFLIYFQGNSAPDKSGLPSDRFSAERTGGSVSTLTIQRTQQEDSAVYLCASSLARSAKSTDTQYFGPGTRLTVL.

The chain uses TRBV5-5 and TRBJ2-7; D unclear. This CDR3 is 13 amino acids long. V was pared by 0 bases and J by 6 bases, with 10 bases between. Germline V lookup: CDR1 SGHKS, CDR2 YYEKEE (reference sequence). The CDR3 region is CASSLGGTGEQYF. The DNA for the CDR3 is TGTGCCAGCAGCTTGGGCGGAACTGGCGAGCAGTACTTC.

V is TRBV28 and J is TRBJ1-5; D unresolved. The CDR3 is made up of 12 amino acids. Germline V CDR1 and CDR2: MDHEN, SYDVKM. The V gene lost 3 bases and the J gene lost 4 bases, with 4 bases spanning the gap. The CDR3: CASSFGNQPQHF. CDR3 bases: TGTGCCAGCAGTTTCGGGAATCAGCCCCAGCATTTT.

This clone showed up just a few times. This chain's CDR3 is CASSSYRASSYNEQFF. Here the CDR3 DNA reads TGTGCCAGCAGTTCATACAGGGCCAGCTCCTACAATGAGCAGTTCTTC. The chain links TRBV28 to TRBJ2-1; maybe TRBD1 (6 bases). This CDR3 comprises 16 residues. Trimming pared 4 bases from V and 0 bases from J, leaving 13 bases between. Germline CDR1 is MDHEN and CDR2 is SYDVKM.

This clone has a single count. V gene TRBV5-4 combines with J gene TRBJ2-1; 9 bases are a match to TRBD1. The CDR3 contains 16 residues. Unmatched junction bases numbered 9, after V lost 2 bases and J lost 6 bases. Germline V lookup: CDR1 SGHNT, CDR2 YYREEE (reference sequence). The CDR3 region has the DNA TGTGCCAGCAGCTTACCGGGACAGGGTTTGGGCAATGAGCAGTTCTTC. Translation gives CASSLPGQGLGNEQFF.

The V gene is TRBV7-2, the J gene TRBJ1-3; possibly TRBD1 for D (5 bases). Per germline, CDR1 SGHTA and CDR2 FQGNSA. The germline V and J ends were trimmed by 3 bases and 4 bases, with 13 bases remaining between them. The CDR3 contains 15 residues. The DNA of the CDR3 is TGTGCCAGCAGCTTTTGGGGGGGAGACGGAAACACCATATATTTT. Amino acid sequence: CASSFWGGDGNTIYF. The variable domain in full, with the rest retrieved from reference TRBV7-2 and TRBJ1-3, is GAGVSQSPSNKVTEKGKDVELRCDPISGHTALYWYRQSLGQGLEFLIYFQGNSAPDKSGLPSDRFSAERTGGSVSTLTIQRTQQEDSAVYLCASSFWGGDGNTIYFGEGSWLTVV.

The chain has TRBV9 and TRBJ1-4; D not resolved. This CDR3 comprises 16 residues. CDR1 and CDR2 from the germline V gene are SGDLS and YYNGEE. Deletions cut 0 bases from V and 8 bases from J, with 17 bases between. This chain's CDR3 is CASSVATFASSEKLFF. The CDR3 region has the DNA TGTGCCAGCAGCGTAGCTACTTTTGCGTCGTCCGAAAAACTGTTTTTT.

The gene calls are TRBV29-1 and TRBJ2-3; 8 positions match TRBD1. Germline V CDR1 and CDR2: SQVTM, ANQGSEA. V lost 6 bases, J lost 1 base, and 6 bases stayed unmatched. The CDR3 is 14 residues long. CDR3 region: CSVLQGDGTDTQYF. In nucleotides, the CDR3 is TGCAGCGTCTTACAGGGGGACGGCACAGATACGCAGTATTTT.

V and J are TRBV27 and TRBJ2-1, with a weak D call TRBD2 (7 bases). The V gene lost 8 bases and the J gene lost 1 base, with 12 bases spanning the gap. This CDR3 has 14 amino acids. Germline CDR1 and CDR2: MNHEY and SMNVEV (reference sequence). The CDR3, as DNA: TGTGCCAGCGGGGGCGGGAGTTCCTACAATGAGCAGTTCTTC. It specifies CASGGGSSYNEQFF.

The gene calls are TRBV7-2 and TRBJ2-3; TRBD2 matches at 14 bases. J was trimmed by 1 base and V by 0 bases; bases with no gene match: 3. Germline CDR1 reads SGHTA; CDR2 reads FQGNSA. The CDR3 is 18 amino acids. The DNA for the CDR3 is TGTGCCAGCAGCTTAGCTGTGACTAGCGGGGGGGGCACAGATACGCAGTATTTT. As protein: CASSLAVTSGGGTDTQYF.

The rearrangement uses TRBV28 and TRBJ1-2; tentative D call: TRBD1 (5 bases). The length of the CDR3 is 13 residues. Germline V gives CDR1 MDHEN, CDR2 SYDVKM. V lost 4 bases and J lost 8, with 14 bases in between. The DNA for the CDR3 is TGTGCCAGCAGTTCTCAGGGTGGAAGCGGCTACACCTTC. Protein product: CASSSQGGSGYTF.

In its sample, this clone was seen a few times. The rearrangement uses TRBV3-1 (or the pseudogene TRBV3-2) and TRBJ2-3, with TRBD2 identical over 15 bases. Germline assignment: CDR1 LGHDT and CDR2 YNNKEL (reference sequence). This CDR3 is built from 21 residues. V lost 2 bases and J lost 2; bases outside the gene matches: 14. The CDR3 DNA is TGTGCCAGCAGCCAACGGGGACTAGCGGGAGGAAGCCCTAGGGCCACAGATACGCAGTATTTT. Protein sequence: CASSQRGLAGGSPRATDTQYF.

This chain joins TRBV24-1 and TRBJ1-1, with TRBD1 as a possible D gene (6 bases). Germline V gene data show CDR1 as KGHDR and CDR2 as SFDVKD. The germline V and J ends were trimmed by 9 bases and 4 bases, with 14 bases remaining between them. The CDR3 is made up of 13 amino acids. The CDR3 sequence: CATGTSYGTEAFF. The DNA for the CDR3 is TGTGCCACCGGGACAAGTTACGGCACTGAAGCTTTCTTT.

The gene calls are TRBV27 and TRBJ2-7; the match to TRBD1 covers 7 bases. Germline CDR1 reads MNHEY; CDR2 reads SMNVEV (reference sequence). The CDR3 consists of 16 residues. With V trimmed by 4 bases and J by 2 bases, 11 bases remained unmatched. In DNA, the CDR3 is TGTGCCAGCAGTTCAAGTTGGAACAGGGGTGCCTACGAGCAGTACTTC. Protein: CASSSSWNRGAYEQYF.